A selection of T cell receptor beta chains follows, all from one sample in a study of shared clonotypes between healthy human individuals. The protocol was immunoSEQ multiplex PCR, while the TCRdb copy is restricted to in-frame clones and leaves out a portion. The repertoire holds roughly 2.5 million clones, roughly nine tenths seen once, with 0.11% to 0.15% in the top ten. Sequenced material: naive CD4+ T cells sorted from blood. All receptors derive from a man aged 18 to 35 in good health. Each CDR3 is given with its conserved first and last residue. A D gene is named only where the DNA matches it firmly. The listing skips clone size in some rows; elsewhere it reads once, few, many or a size class.

v_call: TRBV7-2; j_call: TRBJ2-6; cdr3_length: 15; d_call: .; clone_size: .; cdr3_aa: CASSWTAAGANVLTF; cdr3_nt: TGTGCCAGCAGCTGGACGGCGGCTGGGGCCAACGTCCTGACTTTC
v_call: TRBV6-6; j_call: TRBJ2-2; cdr3_length: 15; d_call: TRBD2; clone_size: .; cdr3_aa: CASSHGGRSSGELFF; cdr3_nt: TGTGCCAGCAGCCACGGCGGGAGGTCGTCCGGGGAGCTGTTTTTT
v_call: TRBV6-1; j_call: TRBJ1-6; cdr3_length: 14; d_call: .; clone_size: .; cdr3_aa: CASSPFESNSPLHF; cdr3_nt: TGTGCCAGCAGTCCCTTTGAGTCAAATTCACCCCTCCACTTT
v_call: TRBV28; j_call: TRBJ1-2; cdr3_length: 15; d_call: .; clone_size: .; cdr3_aa: CASRTPRKSNYGYTF; cdr3_nt: TGTGCCAGCAGGACCCCCAGAAAATCTAACTATGGCTACACCTTC
v_call: TRBV10-3; j_call: TRBJ2-7; cdr3_length: 14; d_call: TRBD2; clone_size: .; cdr3_aa: CATTPGLAGYEQYF; cdr3_nt: TGTGCCACGACCCCCGGACTAGCGGGATACGAGCAGTACTTC
v_call: TRBV15; j_call: TRBJ2-4; cdr3_length: 18; d_call: TRBD1; clone_size: .; cdr3_aa: CATSSPGTGDLPKNIQYF; cdr3_nt: TGTGCCACCAGCAGTCCCGGGACAGGCGATCTGCCCAAAAACATTCAGTACTTC
v_call: TRBV7-2; j_call: TRBJ2-7; cdr3_length: 14; d_call: .; clone_size: .; cdr3_aa: CASSSRNGLPEQYF; cdr3_nt: TGTGCCAGCAGCTCACGAAATGGACTGCCGGAGCAGTACTTC
v_call: TRBV5-5; j_call: TRBJ2-1; cdr3_length: 14; d_call: TRBD1; clone_size: once; cdr3_aa: CAAPGQGTGNEQFF; cdr3_nt: TGTGCAGCCCCGGGACAGGGGACAGGCAATGAGCAGTTCTTC
v_call: TRBV4-3; j_call: TRBJ2-3; cdr3_length: 15; d_call: .; clone_size: .; cdr3_aa: CASTESFRNTDTQYF; cdr3_nt: TGCGCCAGCACTGAGAGCTTCAGAAACACAGATACGCAGTATTTT
v_call: TRBV19; j_call: TRBJ1-2; cdr3_length: 15; d_call: TRBD1; clone_size: .; cdr3_aa: CASSTPGQGVSGYTF; cdr3_nt: TGTGCCAGTAGTACTCCGGGACAGGGTGTCTCTGGCTACACCTTC
v_call: TRBV6-5; j_call: TRBJ1-2; cdr3_length: 12; d_call: .; clone_size: .; cdr3_aa: CASSSVVGGYTF; cdr3_nt: TGTGCCAGCAGTTCCGTCGTAGGAGGCTACACCTTC
v_call: TRBV19; j_call: TRBJ1-6; cdr3_length: 16; d_call: .; clone_size: once; cdr3_aa: CASSIQWSSYNSPLHF; cdr3_nt: TGTGCCAGTAGTATCCAATGGAGCTCCTATAATTCACCCCTCCACTTT
v_call: TRBV5-6; j_call: TRBJ1-2; cdr3_length: 12; d_call: .; clone_size: once; cdr3_aa: CASSLVAGGYTF; cdr3_nt: TGTGCCAGCAGCTTGGTTGCGGGGGGCTACACCTTC
v_call: TRBV6-5; j_call: TRBJ1-2; cdr3_length: 15; d_call: TRBD1; clone_size: .; cdr3_aa: CASRLTGTGDYGYTF; cdr3_nt: TGTGCCAGCAGACTAACCGGGACAGGGGACTATGGCTACACCTTC
v_call: TRBV6-1; j_call: TRBJ2-7; cdr3_length: 14; d_call: TRBD1; clone_size: .; cdr3_aa: CASSGGDRDYEQYF; cdr3_nt: TGTGCCAGCAGTGGGGGGGACAGGGACTACGAGCAGTACTTC
v_call: TRBV2; j_call: TRBJ2-1; cdr3_length: 12; d_call: TRBD1; clone_size: .; cdr3_aa: CASNNRGNEQFF; cdr3_nt: TGTGCCAGCAACAACAGGGGCAATGAGCAGTTCTTC
v_call: TRBV14; j_call: TRBJ2-5; cdr3_length: 13; d_call: .; clone_size: .; cdr3_aa: CASSTVGLETQYF; cdr3_nt: TGTGCCAGCAGCACGGTGGGCCTAGAGACCCAGTACTTC
v_call: TRBV6-5; j_call: TRBJ1-1; cdr3_length: 13; d_call: .; clone_size: .; cdr3_aa: CAHEPGGNTEAFF; cdr3_nt: TGTGCCCACGAACCGGGTGGGAACACTGAAGCTTTCTTT
v_call: TRBV5-4; j_call: TRBJ2-1; cdr3_length: 13; d_call: TRBD2; clone_size: .; cdr3_aa: CASSFDPSGEQFF; cdr3_nt: TGTGCCAGCAGCTTCGATCCTAGCGGTGAGCAGTTCTTC
v_call: TRBV18; j_call: TRBJ2-7; cdr3_length: 12; d_call: .; clone_size: .; cdr3_aa: CASSPYNGEQYF; cdr3_nt: TGTGCCAGCTCACCTTACAATGGCGAGCAGTACTTC
v_call: TRBV7-9; j_call: TRBJ1-3; cdr3_length: 17; d_call: .; clone_size: .; cdr3_aa: CASSLDGIKSPGNTIYF; cdr3_nt: TGTGCCAGCAGCTTAGATGGGATCAAATCCCCTGGAAACACCATATATTTT
v_call: TRBV5-1; j_call: TRBJ1-2; cdr3_length: 16; d_call: TRBD1; clone_size: .; cdr3_aa: CASSQGTGGYSNGYTF; cdr3_nt: TGCGCCAGCAGCCAGGGAACAGGGGGTTATTCGAATGGCTACACCTTC
v_call: TRBV11-2; j_call: TRBJ1-2; cdr3_length: 13; d_call: TRBD1; clone_size: .; cdr3_aa: CASSSDRDYGYTF; cdr3_nt: TGTGCCAGCAGCTCGGACAGGGACTATGGCTACACCTTC
v_call: TRBV5-1; j_call: TRBJ1-4; cdr3_length: 15; d_call: .; clone_size: .; cdr3_aa: CASSPYSIGGEKLFF; cdr3_nt: TGCGCCAGCAGCCCATACTCAATTGGAGGGGAAAAACTGTTTTTT
v_call: TRBV18; j_call: TRBJ2-4; cdr3_length: 13; d_call: .; clone_size: .; cdr3_aa: CASSHEAGNIQYF; cdr3_nt: TGTGCCAGCTCACATGAGGCGGGCAACATTCAGTACTTC
v_call: TRBV28; j_call: TRBJ1-3; cdr3_length: 15; d_call: .; clone_size: .; cdr3_aa: CASSSVRLFGNTIYF; cdr3_nt: TGTGCCAGCAGTTCAGTCAGGTTATTTGGAAACACCATATATTTT
v_call: TRBV5-1; j_call: TRBJ2-7; cdr3_length: 13; d_call: .; clone_size: .; cdr3_aa: CASAAGEAYEQYF; cdr3_nt: TGCGCCAGCGCGGCAGGGGAGGCCTACGAGCAGTACTTC
v_call: TRBV28; j_call: TRBJ2-7; cdr3_length: 13; d_call: .; clone_size: once; cdr3_aa: CASTEGGAYEQYF; cdr3_nt: TGTGCCAGCACCGAGGGGGGAGCCTACGAGCAGTACTTC